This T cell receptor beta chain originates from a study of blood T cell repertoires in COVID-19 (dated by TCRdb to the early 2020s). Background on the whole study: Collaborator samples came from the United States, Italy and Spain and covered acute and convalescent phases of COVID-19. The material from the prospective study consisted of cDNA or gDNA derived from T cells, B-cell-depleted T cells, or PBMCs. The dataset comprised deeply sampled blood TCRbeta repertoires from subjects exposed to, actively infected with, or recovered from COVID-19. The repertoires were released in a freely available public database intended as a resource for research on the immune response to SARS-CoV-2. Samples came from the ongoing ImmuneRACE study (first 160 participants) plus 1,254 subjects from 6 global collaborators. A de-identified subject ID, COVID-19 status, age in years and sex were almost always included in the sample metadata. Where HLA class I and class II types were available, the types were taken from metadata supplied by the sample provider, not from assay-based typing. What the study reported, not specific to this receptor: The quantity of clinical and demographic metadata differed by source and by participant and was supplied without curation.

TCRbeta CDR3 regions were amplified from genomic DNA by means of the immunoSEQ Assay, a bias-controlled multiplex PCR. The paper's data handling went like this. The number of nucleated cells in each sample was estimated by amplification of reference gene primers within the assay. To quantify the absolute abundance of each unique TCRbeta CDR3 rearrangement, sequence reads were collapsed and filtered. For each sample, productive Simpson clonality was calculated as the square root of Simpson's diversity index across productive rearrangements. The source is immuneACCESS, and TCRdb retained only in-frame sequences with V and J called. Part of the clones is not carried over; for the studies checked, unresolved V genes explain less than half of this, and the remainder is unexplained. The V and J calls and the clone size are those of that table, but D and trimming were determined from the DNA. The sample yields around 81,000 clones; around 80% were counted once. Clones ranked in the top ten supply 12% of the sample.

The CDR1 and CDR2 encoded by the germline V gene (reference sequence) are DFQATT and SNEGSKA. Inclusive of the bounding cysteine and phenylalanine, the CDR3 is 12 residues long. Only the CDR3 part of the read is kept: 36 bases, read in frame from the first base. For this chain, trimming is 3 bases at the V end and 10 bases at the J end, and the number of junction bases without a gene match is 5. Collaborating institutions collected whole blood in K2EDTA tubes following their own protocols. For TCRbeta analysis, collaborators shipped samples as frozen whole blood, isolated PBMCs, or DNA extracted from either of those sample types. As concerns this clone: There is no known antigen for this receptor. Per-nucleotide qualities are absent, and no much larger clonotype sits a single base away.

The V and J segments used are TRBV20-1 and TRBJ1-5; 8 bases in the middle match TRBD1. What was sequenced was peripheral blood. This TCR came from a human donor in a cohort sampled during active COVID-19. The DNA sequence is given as TGCAGTGCTAGTTCAGGGGGCAAACCCCAGCATTTT. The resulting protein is CSASSGGKPQHF.